This T cell receptor beta chain is drawn from a study of blood T cell repertoires in COVID-19. The protocol was immunoSEQ multiplex PCR, while the TCRdb copy is restricted to in-frame clones and leaves out a portion. The sample carries around 310,000 clones, 90% recorded once. With 8 bases clipped from V and 4 bases from J, the junction kept 3 bases outside the gene matches. Germline lookup yields CDR1 MNHNY and CDR2 SVGAGI (reference sequence). The CDR3 has 14 amino acids. The receptor was isolated from a woman in her thirties or forties with COVID-19, enrolled during active disease. This rearrangement joins TRBV6-6 to TRBJ1-6, with 9 bases that match TRBD1. The sequenced material came from peripheral blood. The CDR3 DNA reads TGTGCCAGCGGTGGGACAGGGTATAATTCACCCCTCCACTTT. This gives the protein CASGGTGYNSPLHF.